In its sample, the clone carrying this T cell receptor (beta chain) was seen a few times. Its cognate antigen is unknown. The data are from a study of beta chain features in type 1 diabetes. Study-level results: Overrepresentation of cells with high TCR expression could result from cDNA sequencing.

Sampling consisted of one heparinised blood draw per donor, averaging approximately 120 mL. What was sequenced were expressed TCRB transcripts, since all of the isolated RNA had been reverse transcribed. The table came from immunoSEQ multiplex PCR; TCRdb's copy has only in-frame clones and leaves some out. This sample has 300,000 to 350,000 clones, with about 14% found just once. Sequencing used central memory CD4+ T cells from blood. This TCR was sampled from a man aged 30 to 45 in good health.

The CDR3: CSVALTGLGETQYF. CDR3 bases: TGCAGCGTTGCTTTGACAGGGTTGGGGGAGACCCAGTACTTC. The rearrangement joins TRBV29-1 to TRBJ2-5, with 7 positions matching TRBD1. The germline CDR1 and CDR2 sequences are SQVTM and ANQGSEA. The CDR3 has 14 residues. V gave up 4 bases and J gave up 5 bases; unmatched junction bases: 10.